The next 16 T cell receptor beta chains were all read from a single sample in a study of regulatory T cells in long-lasting Graves disease. Time point indicated: newly diagnosed GD, antithyroid drugs for less than 3 months. The TCR library was made from RNA that had been extracted from PBMCs in TRIzol. iRepertoire HTBI primers and Arm-PCR of CDR3 regions built TCR beta libraries. MiXCR, applied by TCRdb to the multiplex PCR reads, yields one record per CDR3 protein. The sample includes 550,000 or so distinct CDR3 sequences, around 12% seen only once; the top ten take almost 9%. The sample was also reused in another study, on T cells in Graves' hyperthyroidism and ophthalmopathy.

The material sequenced was peripheral blood mononuclear cells (PBMCs), taken at new diagnosis, from a patient treated with antithyroid drugs. These receptor sequences come from a woman under 40 with Graves disease.

In this sample, this clonotype turned up many times. V and J are TRBV19 and TRBJ2-7; the D gene is possibly TRBD1 (6 bases). The germline CDR1 and CDR2 sequences are LNHDA and SQIVND (reference sequence). Trimming cost V 5 bases and J 3 bases, with 11 bases left between them. CDR3 length: 13 residues. The CDR3 DNA reads TGTGCCAGTAGTCACAGGGCAGACTACGAGCAGTACTTC. Its protein product is CASSHRADYEQYF.

Turning to this clonotype: This CDR3 fails to terminate in the conserved phenylalanine or tryptophan, so it likely reflects a read error. V and J are TRBV2 and TRBJ2-3; the D gene is possibly TRBD1 (6 bases). Matching the DNA end better, TRBJ1-1 makes the J call doubtful. This CDR3 comprises 14 residues. CDR1 and CDR2 from the germline V gene are SNHLY and FYNNEI. CDR3: CASSVDSWGTEAFV. DNA for the CDR3: TGTGCCAGCAGTGTGGACAGCTGGGGGACTGAAGCTTTCGTT.

The chain uses TRBV6-5 and TRBJ2-3; 12 bases match TRBD2. CDR3 length: 15 amino acids. CDR1 MNHEY and CDR2 SVGAGI come from the germline V gene. J lost 6 bases, V lost 0 bases, and 1 base had no gene match. CDR3 nucleotides: TGTGCCAGCAGTTACTCTACTAGCGGGAGGGATACGCAGTATTTT. The encoded protein is CASSYSTSGRDTQYF.

This clonotype was recorded many times. The chain combines TRBV20-1 with TRBJ2-3; TRBD1 matches at 7 bases. Per germline, CDR1 DFQATT and CDR2 SNEGSKA (reference sequence). With 5 bases clipped from V and 6 bases from J, the junction kept 5 bases outside the gene matches. The CDR3 consists of 12 residues. CDR3 loop: CSAPVRGDTQYF. Written as DNA, the CDR3 is TGCAGTGCTCCCGTCAGGGGGGATACGCAGTATTTT.

In its sample, this clonotype was seen many times. The chain recombines TRBV24-1 with TRBJ2-1; TRBD2 agrees at 9 bases. V lost 3 bases and J lost 7; bases outside the gene matches: 6. This CDR3 is 15 amino acids long. Germline CDR1 KGHDR, CDR2 SFDVKD. The CDR3 nucleotides are TGTGCCACCAGTGATGGGCTAGCGGGATCAAATGAGCAGTTCTTC. Protein: CATSDGLAGSNEQFF.

This clonotype was counted at least ten times. CDR3 sequence (DNA): TGTGCCAGCAGCCCCCGGGTGATAGCGAATAATGAGCAGTTCTTC. As protein: CASSPRVIANNEQFF. The chain links TRBV27 to TRBJ2-1; D is perhaps TRBD2 (5 bases). Germline loops: CDR1 MNHEY, CDR2 SMNVEV (reference sequence). V was cut by 6 bases and J by 7 bases, with 19 bases left in between. This CDR3 comprises 15 residues.

The sample holds many counts of this clonotype. This chain connects TRBV30 to TRBJ2-7; D gene ambiguous. Germline lookup yields CDR1 GTSNPN and CDR2 SVGIG (reference sequence). CDR3 length: 13 residues. The germline V and J ends were trimmed by 2 bases and 2 bases, with 10 bases remaining between them. The CDR3 DNA follows: TGTGCCTGGAGTCTGACCGGTCCCTACGAGCAGTACTTC. Amino acids: CAWSLTGPYEQYF.

This clonotype was counted ten times or more. This chain links TRBV6-2 or TRBV6-3 with TRBJ1-1; a possible D gene is TRBD1 (5 bases). The CDR3 contains 15 residues. Germline loops: CDR1 MNHEY, CDR2 SVGEGT. The ends were cut back, 8 bases at V and 1 base at J, with 17 bases in the middle. This CDR3 reads CASAPQGARNTEAFF. The CDR3 region has the DNA TGTGCCAGCGCCCCTCAGGGAGCGAGGAACACTGAAGCTTTCTTT.

This clonotype was recorded at least ten times. The chain recombines TRBV2 with TRBJ2-1; D is uncertain. This CDR3 contains 15 residues. The ends were cut back, 1 base at V and 1 base at J, with 8 bases in the middle. Per germline, CDR1 SNHLY and CDR2 FYNNEI. CDR3 bases: TGTGCCAGCAGTGAAGGTGGTCTATCCTACAATGAGCAGTTCTTC. The encoded protein is CASSEGGLSYNEQFF.

This clonotype came up many times. V is TRBV11-3 and J is TRBJ1-2, with TRBD1 matching 7 bases. CDR3 length: 17 amino acids. Germline-derived CDR1 and CDR2 are SGHNT and YENEEA. V lost 2 bases, J lost 5 bases, and 14 bases stayed unmatched. DNA of the CDR3: TGTGCCAGCAGCTTATTAGGTGGAGGACAGGAGACTTATGGCTACACCTTC. This sequence encodes CASSLLGGGQETYGYTF.

The gene calls are TRBV7-9 and TRBJ2-3, with D perhaps being TRBD1 or TRBD2 (5 bases each). The V gene lost 2 bases and the J gene lost 4 bases, with 10 bases spanning the gap. CDR1 is SEHNR, CDR2 FQNEAQ, per germline (reference sequence). The CDR3 runs to 14 residues. The CDR3 reads CASSLIGTSDTQYF. CDR3 in DNA: TGTGCCAGCAGCTTAATTGGGACGTCAGATACGCAGTATTTT.

This clonotype was observed at least ten times. The V and J genes are TRBV12-3 or TRBV12-4 and TRBJ1-2; D is unresolved. V was clipped by 1 base and J by 3 bases, with 12 bases between them. The CDR3 spans 15 residues. The CDR3 loop reads CASSLGQPAYYGYTF. Written as DNA, the CDR3 is TGTGCCAGCAGTTTAGGGCAGCCAGCCTACTATGGCTACACCTTC.

The V and J genes are TRBV13 and TRBJ2-1; maybe TRBD2 (5 bases). V was clipped by 10 bases and J by 7 bases, with 14 bases between them. The CDR3 has 12 amino acids. The germline CDR1 and CDR2 sequences are PRHDT and FYEKMQ (reference sequence). In DNA form, the CDR3 reads TGTGCCACGAGAGGGATTAAGAATGAGCAGTTCTTC. It translates to CATRGIKNEQFF. The full variable domain, completed using reference TRBV13 and TRBJ2-1, is AAGVIQSPRHLIKEKRETATLKCYPIPRHDTVYWYQQGPGQDPQFLISFYEKMQSDKGSIPDRFSAQQFSDYHSELNMSSLELGDSALYFCATRGIKNEQFFGPGTRLTVL.

The sample holds many counts of this clonotype. This chain links TRBV7-2 with TRBJ2-7; D ambiguous. V was trimmed by 2 bases and J by 2 bases, leaving 10 bases between them. CDR1 and CDR2 (germline): SGHTA, FQGNSA. The CDR3 extends over 14 amino acids. CDR3 region: CASSLRGGPYEQYF. CDR3 bases: TGTGCCAGCAGCTTACGCGGCGGCCCCTACGAGCAGTACTTC.

The V call is TRBV30, the J call TRBJ2-7; D tentatively fits TRBD1 or TRBD2 (5 bases each). CDR1 is GTSNPN, CDR2 SVGIG, per germline (reference sequence). V was cut by 4 bases and J by 2 bases, with 15 bases left in between. The CDR3 is 14 residues long. CDR3 coding DNA: TGTGCCTGGAAATGGGGACCGGGAACCTACGAGCAGTACTTC. Translating it yields CAWKWGPGTYEQYF.

Many counts were recorded for this clonotype. This chain uses TRBV2 with TRBJ2-1; D perhaps matches TRBD2 (5 bases). Germline V gene sequence: CDR1 SNHLY, CDR2 FYNNEI. CDR3 length: 16 residues. V dropped 6 bases and J dropped 3 bases, with 18 bases sitting between them. The CDR3 bases are TGTGCCAGCAGCGACGGACTCCTTATCCTCTACAATGAGCAGTTCTTC. Amino acid sequence: CASSDGLLILYNEQFF. The full variable domain, completed using reference TRBV2 and TRBJ2-1, is EPEVTQTPSHQVTQMGQEVILRCVPISNHLYFYWYRQILGQKVEFLVSFYNNEISEKSEIFDDQFSVERPDGSNFTLKIRSTKLEDSAMYFCASSDGLLILYNEQFFGPGTRLTVL.